These 30 T cell receptor beta chains originate from one sample sequenced in a study of T-cell memory formation after mild COVID-19. TCRdb itself ran the 5' RACE reads through MiXCR, one entry per CDR3 protein. Here the sample spans approximately 410,000 distinct CDR3 sequences, 20% to 25% being singletons. The sample was PBMCs or a T cell subset sorted from them (not recorded which). These receptors all stem from an adult woman who had mild COVID-19 (a few samples of this study predate the infection). Cell type and time point are not known.

V gene TRBV21-1 combines with J gene TRBJ2-7; TRBD2, the table's D call, was not compared with the DNA. TRBV21-1 is a pseudogene. This CDR3 has 12 residues. This CDR3 reads CALSGRNHEQYF. The CDR3 coding sequence is TGTGCCCTAAGCGGGAGGAACCACGAGCAGTACTTC.

This clonotype came up a few times. This chain links TRBV23-1 with TRBJ2-3; TRBD1 might be the D (5 bases). TRBV23-1 qualifies as an ORF whose function is uncertain. This CDR3 has 13 amino acids. The V end lost 8 bases, the J end lost 1 base, and 10 bases lay between the germline ends. In DNA form, the CDR3 reads TGCGCCAGCTCCCAGGGTTGCACAGATACGCAGTATTTT. Translation gives CASSQGCTDTQYF.

The genes are TRBV25-1 and TRBJ2-7; 8 bases align to TRBD1. This CDR3 contains 15 residues. The germline gives CDR1 MGHDK, CDR2 SYGVNS. The V and J ends lost 2 bases and 3 bases, in that order; junction bases with no gene match: 6. The CDR3 sequence: CASSERTGTHYEQYF. CDR3 nucleotide sequence: TGTGCCAGCAGTGAACGGACAGGGACTCACTACGAGCAGTACTTC.

A note on this clonotype: This could be a read error, since a much larger clone is one nucleotide away. The chain joins TRBV2 to TRBJ2-3; D gene ambiguous. Between the trimmed V and J ends, which lost 4 bases and 4 bases, there was a span of 3 bases. Germline V lookup: CDR1 SNHLY, CDR2 FYNNEI. This CDR3 is 11 amino acids long. The CDR3 nucleotides are TGTGCCAGCAGTGCGGCAGATACGCAGTATTTT. It codes for CASSAADTQYF.

The V gene is TRBV29-1, the J gene TRBJ2-7; D possibly uses TRBD1 or TRBD2 (5 bases each). The V end lost 6 bases, the J end lost 3 bases, and 15 bases lay between the germline ends. The CDR3 has 13 residues. In germline, CDR1 is SQVTM, CDR2 ANQGSEA. DNA for the CDR3: TGCAGCGTGATCCCCGGGGCCGACTACGAGCAGTACTTC. Its protein product is CSVIPGADYEQYF.

The chain recombines TRBV7-9 with TRBJ2-3; D is unresolved. Trimming shortened V by 0 bases and J by 2 bases, and 9 bases separated the two germline ends. The CDR3 totals 15 residues. CDR1 and CDR2 (germline): SEHNR, FQNEAQ (reference sequence). CDR3 residues: CASSLARRDTDTQYF. CDR3 nucleotide sequence: TGTGCCAGCAGCTTAGCGAGGCGTGACACAGATACGCAGTATTTT.

This clonotype was observed many times. The V call is TRBV5-4, the J call TRBJ2-5; the D gene could be TRBD1 or TRBD2 (5 bases each). Germline CDR1 reads SGHNT; CDR2 reads YYREEE (reference sequence). V lost 4 bases and J lost 3, with 22 bases in between. CDR3 length: 17 residues. The CDR3 reads CASSQGPLSSFEETQYF. The CDR3 DNA sequence: TGTGCCAGCAGCCAGGGACCACTGTCTAGTTTTGAAGAGACCCAGTACTTC.

CDR3 in DNA: TGCAGTGCTAGAGAAGGGCGAGCCGGGCCCCAGCATTTT. This sequence encodes CSAREGRAGPQHF. The chain couples TRBV20-1 to TRBJ1-5, with no clear D. The CDR3 has 13 residues. Germline assignment: CDR1 DFQATT and CDR2 SNEGSKA (reference sequence). Trimming shortened V by 0 bases and J by 9 bases, and 12 bases separated the two germline ends.

The V and J genes are TRBV6-5 and TRBJ2-3; maybe TRBD2 (7 bases). The V end was cut by 7 bases, the J end by 6 bases, with 11 bases between. The germline gives CDR1 MNHEY, CDR2 SVGAGI. The CDR3 spans 12 residues. CDR3 DNA: TGTGCCAGCAAGGGGGGGGTGGATACGCAGTATTTT. This translates into CASKGGVDTQYF.

The chain employs TRBV5-1 and TRBJ2-7; TRBD2 aligns across 13 bases. The germline gives CDR1 SGHRS, CDR2 YFSETQ. Unmatched junction bases numbered 4, after V lost 4 bases and J lost 3 bases. This CDR3 has 15 residues. Here the CDR3 reads CASSRTSGGSYEQYF. The CDR3 nucleotides read TGCGCCAGCAGCAGGACTAGCGGGGGCAGCTACGAGCAGTACTTC.

Only a few counts were recorded for this clonotype. V and J are TRBV24-1 and TRBJ2-1, with 11 positions matching TRBD2. This CDR3 spans 16 amino acids. Looked up from germline, CDR1 is KGHDR and CDR2 is SFDVKD. With 5 bases clipped from V and 3 bases from J, the junction kept 5 bases outside the gene matches. CDR3 amino acids: CATSAPTSGSYNEQFF. DNA of the CDR3: TGTGCCACCAGTGCCCCAACTAGCGGGAGCTACAATGAGCAGTTCTTC.

The chain employs TRBV5-1 and TRBJ1-1; D is unclear. This CDR3 is built from 15 residues. Germline CDR1 and CDR2: SGHRS and YFSETQ. Trimming removed 6 bases from V and 1 base from J, with 16 bases in between. The CDR3 here is CASNTHIGRNTEAFF. CDR3 sequence (DNA): TGCGCCAGCAATACCCACATCGGACGGAACACTGAAGCTTTCTTT.

The V call is TRBV7-8, the J call TRBJ2-7, with D tentatively TRBD1 (6 bases). This CDR3 spans 12 amino acids. The germline V gene has CDR1 SGHVS and CDR2 FQNEAQ. The ends were cut back, 1 base at V and 10 bases at J, with 11 bases in the middle. DNA of the CDR3: TGTGCCAGCAGCTTAGGCCAGGGGATACAGTACTTC. This gives the protein CASSLGQGIQYF.

This clonotype was observed a handful of times. This chain uses TRBV6-5 with TRBJ2-7; D is uncertain. Between the trimmed V and J ends, which lost 2 bases and 0 bases, there was a span of 11 bases. Germline V gives CDR1 MNHEY, CDR2 SVGAGI. There are 15 residues in the CDR3. The CDR3 reads CASSYLQPSSYEQYF. The DNA for the CDR3 is TGTGCCAGCAGTTACCTGCAACCGAGCTCCTACGAGCAGTACTTC.

CDR3 residues: CASTGLANNNEQFF. The CDR3 DNA reads as TGTGCCAGCACCGGACTAGCGAATAACAATGAGCAGTTCTTC. The chain couples TRBV2 to TRBJ2-1; TRBD2 agrees at 9 bases. The CDR3 spans 14 residues. Germline assignment: CDR1 SNHLY and CDR2 FYNNEI. Germline trimming cut 7 bases from V and 5 bases from J; bases unmatched to any gene: 6.

There are a few counts of this clonotype. The rearrangement links TRBV9 to TRBJ2-3; tentative D call: TRBD2 (5 bases). V was pared by 0 bases and J by 1 base, with 9 bases between. Germline values: CDR1 SGDLS, CDR2 YYNGEE. The length of the CDR3 is 15 residues. CDR3 protein: CASSVDEGGTDTQYF. CDR3 in DNA: TGTGCCAGCAGCGTAGACGAGGGAGGCACAGATACGCAGTATTTT.

In this sample, this clonotype turned up a few times. The V gene is TRBV7-6, the J gene TRBJ2-7; D remains ambiguous. The CDR3 is made up of 12 amino acids. Looked up from germline, CDR1 is SGHVS and CDR2 is FNYEAQ. With 7 bases removed from V and 0 bases from J, the gap between germline ends came to 7 bases. The CDR3 is CASTDFSYEQYF. CDR3 coding DNA: TGTGCCAGCACAGACTTCTCCTACGAGCAGTACTTC.

This clonotype was seen only a few times. CDR3 loop: CASSGALSPVAFF. CDR3 in DNA: TGTGCCAGCAGCGGGGCCCTCTCCCCGGTAGCTTTCTTT. The rearrangement joins TRBV7-2 to TRBJ1-1; tentatively, D is TRBD1 (5 bases). Germline assignment: CDR1 SGHTA and CDR2 FQGNSA. This CDR3 is 13 amino acids long. Trimming shortened V by 5 bases and J by 10 bases, and 17 bases separated the two germline ends.

About this clonotype itself: An end of the junction does not agree with germline; a read error may underlie this. This chain connects TRBV15 to TRBJ2-7; 8 bases match TRBD1. This CDR3 is 13 amino acids long. Germline assignment: CDR1 LNHNV and CDR2 YYDKDF (reference sequence). CDR3 amino acids: CATSRDFTGGGRF. Written as DNA, the CDR3 is TGTGCCACCAGCAGAGACTTCACAGGGGGAGGACGCTTC. Full variable domain (remainder filled in from reference TRBV15 and TRBJ2-7): DAMVIQNPRYQVTQFGKPVTLSCSQTLNHNVMYWYQQKSSQAPKLLFHYYDKDFNNEADTPDNFQSRRPNTSFCFLDIRSPGLGDTAMYLCATSRDFTGGGRFGPGTRLTVT.

The DNA of the CDR3 is TGTGCCAGCAGCGCTTGGACTAGCGGGCCTCGGAATGAGCAGTTCTTC. As protein: CASSAWTSGPRNEQFF. V is TRBV11-3 and J is TRBJ2-1, with 11 bases aligning to TRBD2. With 5 bases clipped from V and 7 bases from J, the junction kept 10 bases outside the gene matches. CDR3 length: 16 residues. Germline V gene lookup returns CDR1 SGHNT and CDR2 YENEEA.

This chain joins TRBV29-1 and TRBJ2-7, with D maybe TRBD1 (5 bases). The length of the CDR3 is 13 residues. Trimming pared 5 bases from V and 0 bases from J, leaving 11 bases between. The germline gives CDR1 SQVTM, CDR2 ANQGSEA. CDR3 in amino acids: CSVIRTSSYEQYF. CDR3 nucleotides: TGCAGCGTTATACGGACATCCTCCTACGAGCAGTACTTC.

This chain joins TRBV14 and TRBJ2-7; D is possibly TRBD1 (6 bases). This CDR3 contains 16 residues. Trimming took 0 bases from V and 0 from J, leaving 12 bases between them. CDR1 and CDR2 from the germline V gene are SGHDN and FVKESK. The CDR3 here is CASSQDLGHSSYEQYF. The DNA of the CDR3 is TGTGCCAGCAGCCAAGATCTGGGACACAGCTCCTACGAGCAGTACTTC.

Only a few counts were recorded for this clonotype. CDR3 region: CASSQGNVHNEQFF. CDR3 DNA sequence: TGTGCCAGCAGCCAGGGAAACGTTCACAATGAGCAGTTCTTC. V usage is TRBV3-1 and J usage is TRBJ2-1; D is undetermined. Trimming removed 3 bases from V and 5 bases from J, with 11 bases in between. This CDR3 spans 14 amino acids. CDR1 is LGHDT, CDR2 YNNKEL, per germline (reference sequence).

The chain combines TRBV20-1 with TRBJ2-1; 7 bases match TRBD1. V dropped 1 base and J dropped 4; count of bases not matched to a gene: 1. Germline V lookup: CDR1 DFQATT, CDR2 SNEGSKA (reference sequence). The CDR3 length is 13 residues. The CDR3 sequence: CSARARGYNEQFF. In nucleotides, the CDR3 is TGCAGTGCTAGAGCCAGGGGGTACAATGAGCAGTTCTTC.

A few counts support this clonotype. The V call is TRBV7-2, the J call TRBJ2-7; D not certain. The CDR3 has 13 amino acids. V lost 5 bases and J lost 3, with 11 bases in between. The germline V gene encodes CDR1 SGHTA and CDR2 FQGNSA. CDR3 bases: TGTGCCAGCAGCCCATTGGCCAACTACGAGCAGTACTTC. Amino acid sequence: CASSPLANYEQYF.

This clonotype was picked up a small number of times. This chain connects TRBV20-1 to TRBJ2-3; 9 bases map to TRBD2. The V gene's germline CDR1 is DFQATT and CDR2 SNEGSKA (reference sequence). The V gene end was trimmed by 1 base and the J gene end by 4 bases; junction bases not matched to a gene: 21. The CDR3 has 20 residues. The DNA of the CDR3 is TGCAGTGCTAGAGGCGGGTTATTCGGGACTAGCAGATTGGGGGCAGATACGCAGTATTTT. It encodes CSARGGLFGTSRLGADTQYF.

This chain connects TRBV2 to TRBJ2-7, with TRBD2 as a possible D gene (5 bases). Per germline, CDR1 SNHLY and CDR2 FYNNEI. CDR3 length: 13 amino acids. Trimming took 6 bases from V and 6 from J, leaving 15 bases between them. The CDR3 protein is CASRTPGWGEQYF. CDR3 coding DNA: TGTGCCAGCAGGACGCCGGGGTGGGGCGAGCAGTACTTC.

In this sample, this clonotype turned up a few times. This sequence joins TRBV6-5 and TRBJ1-2, with 10 bases identical to TRBD1. The CDR3 runs 15 residues. The germline V gene has CDR1 MNHEY and CDR2 SVGAGI. V was pared by 4 bases and J by 4 bases, with 6 bases of the junction left unmatched. CDR3 coding DNA: TGTGCCAGCAGTTCATCCGGGACAGGGGCCTATGGCTACACCTTC. It encodes CASSSSGTGAYGYTF.

Only a few counts were recorded for this clonotype. The CDR3 nucleotides read TGTGCCAGTAGTATAGATCTAGCGGGAGGCCGCAATGAGCAGTTCTTC. Residues: CASSIDLAGGRNEQFF. The gene calls are TRBV19 and TRBJ2-1, with 11 bases lining up with TRBD2. This CDR3 has 16 amino acids. Trimming took 0 bases from V and 6 from J; bases not matched to a gene: 4. Per the germline V gene, CDR1 is LNHDA and CDR2 is SQIVND (reference sequence).

The chain has TRBV29-1 and TRBJ2-4; D not certain. Germline V gene data show CDR1 as SQVTM and CDR2 as ANQGSEA. The length of the CDR3 is 14 residues. V was cut by 5 bases and J by 2 bases, with 13 bases left in between. This CDR3 reads CSVHPLGTKNIQYF. CDR3 bases: TGCAGCGTTCATCCCCTTGGGACCAAAAACATTCAGTACTTC.